The 11 T cell receptor beta chains reported below all come from one sample, sequenced in a study of CD8 T cells in ankylosing spondylitis. TCRdb reprocessed the 5' RACE reads via MiXCR and lists one record per CDR3 protein. Of 200,000 to 300,000 distinct CDR3 sequences in the sample, 20% to 30% are singletons; the top ten hold roughly 0.67%. Sequencing used blood, either unsorted or a sorted T cell fraction (not recorded which). The source of these receptors is a male donor with ankylosing spondylitis or in good health (not recorded which).

The chain links TRBV20-1 to TRBJ2-3; no reliable D call. CDR1 and CDR2 from the germline V gene are DFQATT and SNEGSKA (reference sequence). CDR3 length: 14 amino acids. V lost 2 bases to trimming and J lost 1 base, with 10 bases between them. CDR3 bases: TGCAGTGCTAGATCGGGTGACGGCACAGATACGCAGTATTTT. Protein: CSARSGDGTDTQYF.

The sample holds a few counts of this clonotype. The chain joins TRBV18 to TRBJ2-1; 9 bases are shared with TRBD1. This CDR3 spans 16 amino acids. Germline values: CDR1 KGHSH, CDR2 LQKENI. After removal of 3 bases from V and 5 bases from J, the junction contained 8 bases not matched to a gene. The CDR3 loop is CASSPTWDRVDNEQFF. Written as DNA, the CDR3 is TGTGCCAGCTCACCTACATGGGACAGGGTGGACAATGAGCAGTTCTTC.

The rearrangement joins TRBV28 to TRBJ2-1; possibly TRBD1 or TRBD2 for D (7 bases each). Germline CDR1 is MDHEN and CDR2 is SYDVKM. V was pared by 1 base and J by 9 bases, with 13 bases between. CDR3 size: 14 residues. The CDR3 region is CASSLLGRGPEQFF. The CDR3 DNA is TGTGCCAGCAGTTTATTGGGGAGGGGGCCTGAGCAGTTCTTC.

This clonotype came up many times. This chain uses TRBV20-1 with TRBJ2-7; perhaps TRBD1 as D (6 bases). Germline V gene lookup returns CDR1 DFQATT and CDR2 SNEGSKA (reference sequence). The CDR3 is 14 residues long. Trimming shortened V by 3 bases and J by 5 bases, and 17 bases separated the two germline ends. The DNA for the CDR3 is TGCAGTGCTAGTGGGGCAGGGGCGATGGACGAGCAGTACTTC. Translating it yields CSASGAGAMDEQYF.

The chain has TRBV20-1 and TRBJ1-2; no clear D. Germline V CDR1 and CDR2: DFQATT, SNEGSKA (reference sequence). The CDR3 extends over 15 amino acids. With 6 bases removed from V and 4 bases from J, the gap between germline ends came to 21 bases. The CDR3 coding sequence is TGCAGTGCCATCACCAATAGTGTCTCTCCCTATGGCTACACCTTC. Its translation is CSAITNSVSPYGYTF.

This clonotype was counted many times. The rearrangement links TRBV11-1 to TRBJ2-7, with a weak D call TRBD1 (5 bases). V lost 4 bases, J lost 2 bases, and 15 bases lay in between. Germline V gene lookup returns CDR1 SGHAT and CDR2 FQDESV (reference sequence). The CDR3 extends over 15 amino acids. CDR3 sequence (DNA): TGTGCCAGCAGCTATACCCAGGGCCTCGCCTACGAGCAGTACTTC. Translating gives CASSYTQGLAYEQYF. Full variable domain (missing parts from reference TRBV11-1 and TRBJ2-7): EAEVAQSPRYKITEKSQAVAFWCDPISGHATLYWYRQILGQGPELLVQFQDESVVDDSQLPKDRFSAERLKGVDSTLKIQPAELGDSAMYLCASSYTQGLAYEQYFGPGTRLTVT.

This clonotype showed up just a few times. This chain connects TRBV7-3 to TRBJ2-2; 9 nucleotides agree with TRBD1. Per germline, CDR1 SGHTA and CDR2 FQGTGA. CDR3 length: 16 amino acids. The junction had 5 bases not matched to a gene; V was cut back by 2 bases and J by 4 bases. The CDR3 protein is CASSLSGQGITGELFF. In DNA form, the CDR3 reads TGTGCCAGCAGCTTATCGGGACAGGGAATCACCGGGGAGCTGTTTTTT.

This clonotype was seen only a few times. The CDR3 spells CSVEEGAQETQYF. The DNA for the CDR3 is TGCAGCGTTGAAGAGGGGGCCCAAGAGACCCAGTACTTC. The chain couples TRBV29-1 to TRBJ2-5, with TRBD1 as a possible D gene (6 bases). Deletions cut 0 bases from V and 1 base from J, with 6 bases between. In germline, CDR1 is SQVTM, CDR2 ANQGSEA. CDR3 length equals 13 residues.

The J gene is TRBJ1-1, the V gene TRBV10-3; D not resolved. The CDR3 length is 13 residues. V shed 7 bases and J shed 3 bases, with 12 bases lying between them. CDR1 is ENHRY, CDR2 SYGVKD, per germline. The CDR3 DNA reads TGTGCCATCACACGGACGTTAGACACTGAAGCTTTCTTT. It translates to CAITRTLDTEAFF.

With respect to this clonotype: A single base separates this from a much larger clone, so it may be a read error. V and J are TRBV20-1 and TRBJ2-7, with TRBD1 identical over 9 bases. The CDR3 has 14 amino acids. The V gene's germline CDR1 is DFQATT and CDR2 SNEGSKA (reference sequence). The CDR3 here is CSASQGQGTYERYF. The CDR3, as DNA: TGCAGTGCTAGTCAAGGACAGGGGACATACGAGCGGTACTTC.

The table lists this clonotype with a few counts. The rearrangement joins TRBV7-6 to TRBJ2-1; D is unresolved. The CDR3 is 16 residues long. With 0 bases removed from V and 5 bases from J, the gap between germline ends came to 14 bases. The germline V gene encodes CDR1 SGHVS and CDR2 FNYEAQ. Written as DNA, the CDR3 is TGTGCCAGCAGCTTAGCGGCTGGGGTTCTCGACAATGAGCAGTTCTTC. Its protein is CASSLAAGVLDNEQFF.